One sample yielded the 27 T cell receptor beta chains listed below, sequenced in a study of cytomegalovirus exposure and HLA in healthy donors. PCR used 60 Vbeta primers and 13 Jbeta primers. The assay was immunoSEQ multiplex PCR, and TCRdb's table has in-frame clones only and misses some. Here the sample table reports about 200,000 clones. What was sequenced was PBMCs. Source of these receptors: a boy aged 5-17 years in good health and CMV-seronegative.

V gene TRBV27 combines with J gene TRBJ2-1, with a possible D match to TRBD1 (5 bases). Germline CDR1 and CDR2: MNHEY and SMNVEV (reference sequence). Trimming shortened V by 6 bases and J by 7 bases, and 19 bases separated the two germline ends. This CDR3 has 15 residues. For the CDR3, the DNA is TGTGCCAGCAGCGCCGTGCAATTAGGGGAAAATGAGCAGTTCTTC. It specifies CASSAVQLGENEQFF.

A note on this clone: The same CDR3 arises from other DNA sequences in this sample as well. This chain joins TRBV6-5 and TRBJ1-1; D is undetermined. The germline gives CDR1 MNHEY, CDR2 SVGAGI. This CDR3 region has 11 residues. Trimming shortened V by 4 bases and J by 5 bases, and 5 bases separated the two germline ends. The CDR3 loop is CASSSRTEAFF. The DNA for the CDR3 is TGTGCCAGCAGTTCGCGGACTGAAGCTTTCTTT.

The chain combines TRBV9 with TRBJ2-5, with D maybe TRBD1 (6 bases). CDR1 and CDR2 from the germline V gene are SGDLS and YYNGEE. The CDR3 has 15 amino acids. V was trimmed by 0 bases and J by 0 bases, leaving 9 bases between them. The CDR3 DNA follows: TGTGCCAGCAGCGTAGGGCAGGGGTACCAAGAGACCCAGTACTTC. Amino acid sequence: CASSVGQGYQETQYF.

The V call is TRBV25-1, the J call TRBJ1-1; D is ambiguous. The ends were cut back, 4 bases at V and 1 base at J, with 7 bases in the middle. Looked up from germline, CDR1 is MGHDK and CDR2 is SYGVNS. The CDR3 has 13 amino acids. The CDR3 DNA follows: TGTGCCAGCAGTGGACAAGGGAACACTGAAGCTTTCTTT. This codes for CASSGQGNTEAFF.

The J gene is TRBJ2-3, the V gene TRBV19, with 10 bases matching TRBD2. Looked up from germline, CDR1 is LNHDA and CDR2 is SQIVND (reference sequence). V was pared by 5 bases and J by 4 bases, with 15 bases of the junction left unmatched. This CDR3 has 18 residues. The CDR3 loop is CASSLVAGGPGGADTQYF. The CDR3 nucleotides are TGTGCCAGTAGTCTAGTAGCGGGGGGCCCGGGTGGCGCAGATACGCAGTATTTT.

Details on this clone: This sample includes further DNA sequences coding for the same CDR3. The V call is TRBV6-5, the J call TRBJ1-2; 8 bases line up with TRBD1. Germline V gene sequence: CDR1 MNHEY, CDR2 SVGAGI. The V gene end was trimmed by 6 bases and the J gene end by 4 bases; junction bases not matched to a gene: 7. The CDR3 loop spans 14 amino acids. The CDR3 reads CASSLDRGGYGYTF. CDR3 sequence (DNA): TGTGCCAGCAGCCTTGACAGGGGAGGCTATGGCTACACCTTC.

CDR3 in amino acids: CASSLGRDRVVTQYF. CDR3 in DNA: TGTGCCAGCAGCTTGGGCCGGGACAGGGTGGTTACCCAGTACTTC. The chain is built from TRBV5-6 and TRBJ2-5; 9 positions match TRBD1. The CDR3 runs 15 residues. J lost 8 bases, V lost 0 bases, and 8 bases had no gene match. Germline V CDR1 and CDR2: SGHDT, YYEEEE.

This chain joins TRBV6-5 and TRBJ2-1, with D maybe TRBD2 (6 bases). CDR3 size: 16 residues. Trimming removed 0 bases at V and 8 bases at J, with 17 bases between. Germline V gene sequence: CDR1 MNHEY, CDR2 SVGAGI. CDR3 sequence: CASSYSKVWGEDEQFF. The CDR3 DNA reads TGTGCCAGCAGTTACTCGAAGGTATGGGGGGAAGATGAGCAGTTCTTC.

The chain has TRBV13 and TRBJ2-1; 9 positions match TRBD2. CDR1 is PRHDT, CDR2 FYEKMQ, per germline (reference sequence). This CDR3 is 16 amino acids long. Germline trimming cut 1 base from V and 8 bases from J; bases unmatched to any gene: 9. The CDR3 DNA sequence: TGTGCCAGCAGCTTAGAGGCCGGGACTAGCACCGATGAGCAGTTCTTC. Encoded protein: CASSLEAGTSTDEQFF.

The genes are TRBV7-8 and TRBJ2-7, with a tentative D call TRBD1 (6 bases). V was cut by 5 bases and J by 4 bases, with 21 bases left in between. The germline gives CDR1 SGHVS, CDR2 FQNEAQ. The CDR3 totals 16 residues. The CDR3 region is CASSPSQTGTPYEQYF. The CDR3 DNA sequence: TGTGCCAGCAGCCCCTCCCAAACCGGGACACCATACGAGCAGTACTTC.

V gene TRBV18 combines with J gene TRBJ2-5; TRBD2 agrees at 9 bases. Germline-derived CDR1 and CDR2 are KGHSH and LQKENI. This CDR3 has 16 amino acids. Germline trimming cut 3 bases from V and 3 bases from J; bases unmatched to any gene: 8. In nucleotides, the CDR3 is TGTGCCAGCTCACCCCCCGGGGCTAGCGGGGAAGAGACCCAGTACTTC. It translates to CASSPPGASGEETQYF.

This chain connects TRBV6-5 to TRBJ2-3, with 7 bases identical to TRBD2. CDR1 and CDR2 from the germline V gene are MNHEY and SVGAGI. Unmatched junction bases numbered 5, after V lost 9 bases and J lost 2 bases. There are 13 residues in the CDR3. The CDR3 nucleotides read TGTGCCAGTCGGGGGGTATACACAGATACGCAGTATTTT. Its translation: CASRGVYTDTQYF.

The chain couples TRBV7-9 to TRBJ2-7, with a weak D call TRBD1 (6 bases). The CDR3 consists of 14 residues. Germline V gene lookup returns CDR1 SEHNR and CDR2 FQNEAQ (reference sequence). Trimming took 4 bases from V and 6 from J, leaving 16 bases between them. This CDR3 reads CASSSATGIGEQYF. Here the CDR3 DNA reads TGTGCCAGCAGCTCCGCAACAGGGATCGGCGAGCAGTACTTC.

The CDR3 bases are TGTGCCAGCAGTCTCCCATCCTCTCTCGGGAATTCACCCCTCCACTTT. This translates into CASSLPSSLGNSPLHF. The rearrangement joins TRBV27 to TRBJ1-6; D call uncertain. The V gene lost 5 bases and the J gene lost 7 bases, with 18 bases spanning the gap. Germline assignment: CDR1 MNHEY and CDR2 SMNVEV (reference sequence). This CDR3 region has 16 residues.

The CDR3 sequence is CASSSTAYGYTF. For the CDR3, the DNA is TGTGCCAGCAGTTCTACAGCTTATGGCTACACCTTC. The rearrangement links TRBV5-4 to TRBJ1-2; D is unclear. CDR3 length: 12 residues. Germline lookup yields CDR1 SGHNT and CDR2 YYREEE (reference sequence). V was cut by 5 bases and J by 5 bases, with 10 bases left in between.

The rearrangement uses TRBV12-5 and TRBJ1-6; 8 bases agree with TRBD1. This CDR3 has 14 residues. Trimming at V came to 5 bases and at J to 11 bases, leaving 8 bases not matched to a gene. Looked up from germline, CDR1 is LGHNT and CDR2 is FRNRAP. For the CDR3, the DNA is TGTGCTAGTGGTCCACGACAGGGGTCCACACCCCTCCACTTT. Encoded protein: CASGPRQGSTPLHF.

On this clone itself: The sample holds other DNA sequences that translate to the same CDR3. V usage is TRBV5-4 and J usage is TRBJ2-1, with D tentatively TRBD2 (5 bases). The CDR3 totals 14 residues. Germline assignment: CDR1 SGHNT and CDR2 YYREEE (reference sequence). Trimming shortened V by 0 bases and J by 4 bases, and 8 bases separated the two germline ends. The CDR3 here is CASSLGGHYNEQFF. The CDR3 region has the DNA TGTGCCAGCAGCTTGGGAGGGCATTACAATGAGCAGTTCTTC.

This chain uses TRBV27 with TRBJ1-2, with TRBD1 identical over 7 bases. The trim removed 6 bases at V and 5 bases at J, leaving 3 bases unmatched. The CDR3 covers 12 residues. CDR1 is MNHEY and CDR2 is SMNVEV in the germline V gene (reference sequence). The CDR3 here is CASSDRAYGYTF. The CDR3 nucleotides read TGTGCCAGCAGCGACAGGGCGTATGGCTACACCTTC.

The chain links TRBV28 to TRBJ2-7; the D gene is possibly TRBD1 (7 bases). CDR1 and CDR2 from the germline V gene are MDHEN and SYDVKM. Deletions cut 6 bases from V and 4 bases from J, with 19 bases between. CDR3 length: 15 amino acids. The CDR3 nucleotides are TGTGCCAGCAGCCCCCCCGGAGGGGGCAATTACGAGCAGTACTTC. As protein: CASSPPGGGNYEQYF. The entire variable domain, with the rest obtained from reference TRBV28 and TRBJ2-7, is as follows: DVKVTQSSRYLVKRTGEKVFLECVQDMDHENMFWYRQDPGLGLRLIYFSYDVKMKEKGDIPEGYSVSREKKERFSLILESASTNQTSMYLCASSPPGGGNYEQYFGPGTRLTVT.

The chain has TRBV18 and TRBJ1-3, with no clear D. CDR3 length: 16 amino acids. Trimming cost V 3 bases and J 3 bases, with 15 bases left between them. Germline V gene data show CDR1 as KGHSH and CDR2 as LQKENI. CDR3 residues: CASSPVAGDYGNTIYF. CDR3 coding DNA: TGTGCCAGCTCACCGGTGGCAGGCGACTATGGAAACACCATATATTTT.

The chain carries TRBV12-5 and TRBJ1-1; 9 bases map to TRBD1. Germline V lookup: CDR1 LGHNT, CDR2 FRNRAP. The length of the CDR3 is 17 residues. J gave up 0 bases and V 4 bases, and 9 bases lay outside the gene matches. CDR3 protein: CASGYGTGNLLNTEAFF. The CDR3, as DNA: TGTGCTAGTGGTTACGGGACAGGGAACCTCTTGAACACTGAAGCTTTCTTT.

V and J are TRBV4-1 and TRBJ1-1, with D tentatively TRBD1 (6 bases). The germline V and J ends were trimmed by 1 base and 3 bases, with 12 bases remaining between them. CDR1 and CDR2 (germline): MGHRA, YSYEKL. The CDR3 runs 15 residues. The chain's CDR3 is CASSQGLQGDTEAFF. In DNA form, the CDR3 reads TGCGCCAGCAGCCAAGGTTTACAGGGAGACACTGAAGCTTTCTTT.

The chain is built from TRBV5-1 and TRBJ1-5; tentative D call: TRBD1 (5 bases). This CDR3 has 13 amino acids. Deletions cut 4 bases from V and 4 bases from J, with 9 bases between. CDR1 and CDR2 (germline): SGHRS, YFSETQ. The CDR3 reads CASSPTVNQPQHF. CDR3 nucleotide sequence: TGCGCCAGCAGCCCGACAGTTAATCAGCCCCAGCATTTT.

The V gene is TRBV5-4, the J gene TRBJ1-2; 10 bases fit TRBD1. Per the germline V gene, CDR1 is SGHNT and CDR2 is YYREEE (reference sequence). This CDR3 contains 16 residues. V gave up 4 bases and J gave up 4 bases; unmatched junction bases: 10. DNA for the CDR3: TGTGCCAGCAGCCCCTCCCGGGACAGGGGTTCCTATGGCTACACCTTC. This encodes CASSPSRDRGSYGYTF.

The rearrangement joins TRBV12-5 to TRBJ1-6, with no clear D. The CDR3 length is 14 residues. Looked up from germline, CDR1 is LGHNT and CDR2 is FRNRAP. Trimming removed 8 bases at V and 0 bases at J, with 8 bases between. CDR3 region: CASSLSSYNSPLHF. CDR3 DNA sequence: TGTGCTAGTTCTTTGAGCTCCTATAATTCACCCCTCCACTTT.

The chain is built from TRBV6-5 and TRBJ2-7; D is unresolved. The V gene lost 1 base and the J gene lost 1 base, with 11 bases spanning the gap. The CDR3 loop spans 15 amino acids. CDR1 MNHEY and CDR2 SVGAGI come from the germline V gene. The CDR3 spells CASSYWSSPSYEQYF. The DNA of the CDR3 is TGTGCCAGCAGTTACTGGAGCAGCCCGTCCTACGAGCAGTACTTC.

The J gene is TRBJ2-1, the V gene TRBV5-1, with D perhaps matching TRBD1 (5 bases). Germline-derived CDR1 and CDR2 are SGHRS and YFSETQ. This CDR3 has 14 amino acids. The V end lost 4 bases, the J end lost 0 bases, and 8 bases lay between the germline ends. CDR3 sequence: CASSMDTSYNEQFF. The CDR3 DNA reads TGCGCCAGCAGCATGGACACCTCCTACAATGAGCAGTTCTTC.